The clone carrying this T cell receptor (beta chain) was detected many times. Its antigen is not known. At the time of active disease, bone marrow was collected from every patient. V lost 5 bases to trimming and J lost 4 bases, with 8 bases between them. The CDR3 totals 12 residues. Germline loops: CDR1 SGHTA, CDR2 FQGNSA. Molecular barcoded adaptors covering alpha/delta and beta/gamma chains were used on around 370 ng RNA. In TCRdb, the reads were re-called with MiXCR into one record per CDR3 protein. The sample includes tens of thousands of distinct CDR3 sequences, less than 15% seen only once; the top ten take roughly a sixth. This sample is drawn from a study of read filtering for tumor transcriptome and immune sequencing. The wider study: Whole-transcriptome libraries were prepared after DNase treatment. Overall study findings and caveats: Sorted CD138-negative bone marrow cells were not purified T cells.

What was sequenced was a population of CD138-negative cells sorted from bone marrow. The J gene is TRBJ1-1, the V gene TRBV7-2; no firm D call. The sequence derives from a donor at least 40 years old with multiple myeloma. The CDR3 region is CASSHRRTEAFF. The CDR3 region has the DNA TGTGCCAGCAGCCATCGACGCACTGAAGCTTTCTTT.